Each of the 18 T cell receptor beta chains below was sequenced from the same sample in a study of cytomegalovirus exposure and HLA in healthy donors. TCRdb's table, derived via immunoSEQ multiplex PCR, lists solely in-frame clones and lacks some. The sample lists around 250,000 clones, around 91% seen once, with around 0.34% in the top ten. The sample consisted of PBMCs. The receptors derive from a woman between 18 and 30 years old in good health and CMV-seronegative.

J is TRBJ1-2 and V is TRBV5-1, with a tentative D call TRBD1 (5 bases). CDR1 is SGHRS and CDR2 is YFSETQ in the germline V gene. The ends were cut back, 1 base at V and 3 bases at J, with 16 bases in the middle. This CDR3 is built from 16 residues. The DNA for the CDR3 is TGCGCCAGCAGCTTGACAGGCGACGGGCGATACTATGGCTACACCTTC. Its protein product is CASSLTGDGRYYGYTF.

This clone was detected only once. This rearrangement joins TRBV4-3 to TRBJ2-4; D may be TRBD1 (5 bases). V lost 1 base and J 8 bases, leaving 15 bases between the germline ends. The germline gives CDR1 LGHNA, CDR2 YSLEER. CDR3 size: 15 residues. CDR3 sequence reads: CASSQASRVWDIQYF. The CDR3 DNA reads as TGCGCCAGCAGCCAAGCCTCCAGGGTTTGGGACATTCAGTACTTC.

V and J are TRBV6-5 and TRBJ1-1; D not certain. Germline V lookup: CDR1 MNHEY, CDR2 SVGAGI. The CDR3 consists of 16 residues. V was cut by 2 bases and J by 1 base, with 14 bases left in between. The CDR3 bases are TGTGCCAGCAGTTACGGGTGGGGAGGTGGGAACACTGAAGCTTTCTTT. Translating it yields CASSYGWGGGNTEAFF.

This clone was picked up a small number of times. This rearrangement joins TRBV28 to TRBJ2-2; 7 positions match TRBD2. This CDR3 spans 15 amino acids. Trimming removed 3 bases from V and 2 bases from J; junction bases left unmatched: 3. Germline V gene data show CDR1 as MDHEN and CDR2 as SYDVKM. As DNA, the CDR3 is TGTGCCAGCAGTTTCGGGGGGTCAAACACCGGGGAGCTGTTTTTT. Translation: CASSFGGSNTGELFF.

This clone was seen once. This sequence joins TRBV27 and TRBJ2-2, with a tentative D call TRBD2 (7 bases). Deletions cut 3 bases from V and 5 bases from J, with 16 bases between. CDR3 length: 16 residues. Looked up from germline, CDR1 is MNHEY and CDR2 is SMNVEV (reference sequence). CDR3 protein: CASSLAAGAGTGELFF. CDR3 DNA: TGTGCCAGCAGTTTGGCGGCGGGGGCGGGAACCGGGGAGCTGTTTTTT.

V and J are TRBV28 and TRBJ1-1, with D tentatively TRBD1 (5 bases). The CDR3 loop spans 16 amino acids. Germline CDR1 and CDR2: MDHEN and SYDVKM. V was shortened by 4 bases and J by 0 bases, with 15 bases between the two germline ends. CDR3 region: CASSSGGENLNTEAFF. The DNA of the CDR3 is TGTGCCAGCAGTTCGGGGGGGGAAAATCTGAACACTGAAGCTTTCTTT.

The J gene is TRBJ2-7, the V gene TRBV27; the match to TRBD2 covers 8 bases. V shed 0 bases, J shed 6 bases, and the junction held 4 bases outside the gene matches. CDR3 length: 14 amino acids. Germline V gene sequence: CDR1 MNHEY, CDR2 SMNVEV (reference sequence). The CDR3 spells CASSLSPGLGEQYV. The CDR3 DNA reads as TGTGCCAGCAGTTTATCCCCGGGACTAGGCGAGCAGTACGTC.

The chain is built from TRBV5-1 and TRBJ1-6; D remains ambiguous. This CDR3 comprises 14 residues. The V and J ends lost 0 bases and 6 bases respectively, with 7 bases between them. CDR1 and CDR2 from the germline V gene are SGHRS and YFSETQ. In DNA form, the CDR3 reads TGCGCCAGCAGCTTGGACGCGATTAATTCACCCCTCCACTTT. Residues: CASSLDAINSPLHF.

The V and J genes are TRBV27 and TRBJ2-1; TRBD1 matches at 8 bases. The V and J ends lost 8 bases and 6 bases, in that order; junction bases with no gene match: 6. The V gene's germline CDR1 is MNHEY and CDR2 SMNVEV (reference sequence). The CDR3 is 13 residues long. The CDR3, as DNA: TGTGCCAGCCGGACAGGGTTTACCAATGAGCAGTTCTTC. Encoded protein: CASRTGFTNEQFF.

This chain links TRBV6-5 with TRBJ1-2, with a possible D match to TRBD1 (6 bases). V was clipped by 0 bases and J by 1 base, with 9 bases between them. The germline gives CDR1 MNHEY, CDR2 SVGAGI. The CDR3 runs 15 residues. The CDR3 sequence is CASSYSTGFNYGYTF. The DNA of the CDR3 is TGTGCCAGCAGTTACTCTACAGGGTTTAACTATGGCTACACCTTC.

The genes are TRBV7-9 and TRBJ2-3; D remains unclear. Germline V gene lookup returns CDR1 SEHNR and CDR2 FQNEAQ (reference sequence). V dropped 11 bases and J dropped 2 bases, with 11 bases sitting between them. The CDR3 runs to 12 residues. The CDR3 loop reads CAGLDDTDTQYF. The CDR3 nucleotides are TGTGCCGGCCTTGATGACACAGATACGCAGTATTTT.

This chain connects TRBV6-5 to TRBJ1-6; D is unclear. V gave up 6 bases and J gave up 0 bases, with 6 bases separating them. Per the germline V gene, CDR1 is MNHEY and CDR2 is SVGAGI. The CDR3 is 14 residues long. The CDR3 nucleotides are TGTGCCAGCAGGCCGAGCTCCTATAATTCACCCCTCCACTTT. Translating it yields CASRPSSYNSPLHF.

This chain uses TRBV15 with TRBJ2-1, with 7 positions matching TRBD1. Germline V lookup: CDR1 LNHNV, CDR2 YYDKDF (reference sequence). The CDR3 runs to 16 residues. The V and J ends lost 4 bases and 5 bases, in that order; junction bases with no gene match: 11. CDR3 amino acids: CATSTWDTQGHNEQFF. CDR3 coding DNA: TGTGCCACCAGCACGTGGGACACACAGGGGCACAATGAGCAGTTCTTC.

The chain is built from TRBV4-3 and TRBJ2-1; maybe TRBD1 (5 bases). Trimming shortened V by 4 bases and J by 2 bases, and 18 bases separated the two germline ends. CDR3 length: 17 amino acids. Germline-derived CDR1 and CDR2 are LGHNA and YSLEER. The CDR3 DNA is TGCGCCAGCAGCCCAGGGTTCGAGGTTGAGACCTACAATGAGCAGTTCTTC. It encodes CASSPGFEVETYNEQFF.

This sequence joins TRBV10-2 and TRBJ1-5, with D possibly being TRBD1 (5 bases). V dropped 6 bases and J dropped 7 bases, with 13 bases sitting between them. Germline CDR1 is WSHSY and CDR2 is SAAADI. The CDR3 totals 13 residues. CDR3: CASRVGGDQPQHF. CDR3 nucleotide sequence: TGCGCCAGCAGGGTTGGCGGGGACCAGCCCCAGCATTTT.

The rearrangement uses TRBV5-4 and TRBJ1-1, with 8 bases fitting TRBD1. CDR1 SGHNT and CDR2 YYREEE come from the germline V gene (reference sequence). With 7 bases clipped from V and 3 bases from J, the junction kept 8 bases outside the gene matches. The CDR3 runs 14 residues. CDR3 sequence: CASRYRGKDTEAFF. The DNA of the CDR3 is TGTGCCAGCCGTTACAGGGGGAAGGACACTGAAGCTTTCTTT.

CDR3 region: CASSLGIRGTEAFF. The CDR3 bases are TGCGCCAGCAGCTTGGGGATCAGAGGCACTGAAGCTTTCTTT. This sequence joins TRBV5-1 and TRBJ1-1; D not resolved. The V end was cut by 0 bases, the J end by 4 bases, with 10 bases between. The germline gives CDR1 SGHRS, CDR2 YFSETQ. The CDR3 runs 14 residues.

This chain connects TRBV27 to TRBJ2-1; D not certain. Germline CDR1 is MNHEY and CDR2 is SMNVEV (reference sequence). The CDR3 runs to 15 residues. V dropped 6 bases and J dropped 6 bases, with 18 bases sitting between them. The CDR3 DNA is TGTGCCAGCAGCGGAGACTCCCGGTTCCCCAATGAGCAGTTCTTC. Its translation: CASSGDSRFPNEQFF.